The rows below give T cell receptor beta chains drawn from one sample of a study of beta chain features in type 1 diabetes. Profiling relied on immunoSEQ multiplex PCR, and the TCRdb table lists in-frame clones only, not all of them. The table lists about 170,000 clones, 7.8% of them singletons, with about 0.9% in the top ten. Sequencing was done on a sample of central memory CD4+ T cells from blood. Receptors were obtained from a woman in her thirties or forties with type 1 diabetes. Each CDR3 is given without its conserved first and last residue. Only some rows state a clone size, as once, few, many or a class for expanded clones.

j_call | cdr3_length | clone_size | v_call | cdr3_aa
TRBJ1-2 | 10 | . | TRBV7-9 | ASSETEYGYT
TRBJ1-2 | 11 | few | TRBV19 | ASSIGQGGGYT
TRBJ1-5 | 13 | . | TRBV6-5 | ASRAQPNSNQPQH
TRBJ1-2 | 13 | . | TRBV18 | ASSPSRANNYGYT
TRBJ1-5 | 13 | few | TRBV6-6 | ASSYAGQSNQPQH
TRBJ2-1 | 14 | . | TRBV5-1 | ASSTSTRPTSNEQF
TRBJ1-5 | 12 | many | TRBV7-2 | ASSRATGQQPQH
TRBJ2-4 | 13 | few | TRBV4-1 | ASSQDQGSKNIQY
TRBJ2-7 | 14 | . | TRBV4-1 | ASSQVPGQGTYEQY
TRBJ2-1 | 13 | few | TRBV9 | ASSVAGSLGNEQF
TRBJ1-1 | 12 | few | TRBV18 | ASSAGTGGTEAF
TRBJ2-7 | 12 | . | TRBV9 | ASSVEQGGVEQY
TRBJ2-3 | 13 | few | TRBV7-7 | ASSITGGVSDTQY
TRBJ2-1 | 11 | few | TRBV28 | ASRTTLGFEQF
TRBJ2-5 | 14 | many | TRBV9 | ASSVVPGEIQETQY
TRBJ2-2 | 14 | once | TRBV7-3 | ASSFNSGGNTGELF
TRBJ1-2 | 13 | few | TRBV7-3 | ASRSPGQGANGYT
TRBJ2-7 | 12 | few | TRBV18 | ASSPGTGNGEQY
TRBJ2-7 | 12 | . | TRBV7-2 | ASSPTRGGYEQY
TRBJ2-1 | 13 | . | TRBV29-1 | SGAKGQGAPYEQF
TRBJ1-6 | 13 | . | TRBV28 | ASSPSTGYNSPLH
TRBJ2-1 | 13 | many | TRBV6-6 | ASSLGTRGNNEQF
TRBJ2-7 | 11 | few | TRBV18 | ASSQQPSYEQY
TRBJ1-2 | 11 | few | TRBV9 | ASSVAGSGGYT
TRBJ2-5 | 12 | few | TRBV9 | ASSLRLSGETQY
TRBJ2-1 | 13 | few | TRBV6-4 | ASSELSGRAQEQF
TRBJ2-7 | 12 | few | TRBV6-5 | ASSYEYPAYEQY
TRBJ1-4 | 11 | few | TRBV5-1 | ASSSGQNEKLF
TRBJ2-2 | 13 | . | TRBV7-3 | ASSSGQGYTGELF
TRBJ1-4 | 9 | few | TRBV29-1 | SARRGEKLF
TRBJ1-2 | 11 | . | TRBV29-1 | SVYYRGNYGYT
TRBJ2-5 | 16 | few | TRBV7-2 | ASSLTGQGWGALETQY
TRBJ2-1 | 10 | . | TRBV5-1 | ASSEEENEQF
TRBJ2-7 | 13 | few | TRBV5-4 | ASSPSTSGVYEQY
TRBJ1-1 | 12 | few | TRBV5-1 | ASSLEPINTEAF
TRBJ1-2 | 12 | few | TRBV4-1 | ASSQVSLPGGYT
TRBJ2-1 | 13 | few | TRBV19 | ASNRGAGGTDEQF
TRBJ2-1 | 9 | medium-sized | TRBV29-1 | SAGRDSSQF
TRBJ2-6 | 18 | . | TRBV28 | ASSSVLLGQRFSGANVLT
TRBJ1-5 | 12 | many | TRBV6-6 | ASSYGGSTQPQH
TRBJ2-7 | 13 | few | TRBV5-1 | ASSLVQSNSYEQY
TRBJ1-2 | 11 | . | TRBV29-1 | SVGREANYGYT
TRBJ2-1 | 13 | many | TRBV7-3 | ASSSSLGHPNEQF
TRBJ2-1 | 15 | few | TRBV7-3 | ASSQNMVGTGRFEQF
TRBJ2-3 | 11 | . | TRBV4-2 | ASSGAETDTQY
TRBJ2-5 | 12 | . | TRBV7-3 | ASSPGGPQETQY
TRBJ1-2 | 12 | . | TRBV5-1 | ASSFRGAGYGYT
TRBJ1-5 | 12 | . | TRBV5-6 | ASTSITGGQPQH